This T cell receptor beta chain was retrieved from a study of blood T cell repertoires in COVID-19. Looking at the study overall: Sites across the United States, Italy and Spain contributed samples from acute and convalescent COVID-19. T cells, B-cell-depleted T cells, or PBMCs provided the cDNA or gDNA that served as material.

Methods used by the authors: Estimates of nucleated cell counts were drawn from the amplification of reference gene primers. Measured with immunoSEQ multiplex PCR; TCRdb has only the in-frame clones, and not every one. V and J calls and clone size are given by that table; D and trimming were obtained from the DNA. Of about 170,000 clones in the sample, around 80% were seen once. The CDR3 loop spans 15 amino acids. Germline V gene data show CDR1 as SGHAT and CDR2 as FQNNGV. Trimming pared 1 base from V and 0 bases from J, leaving 7 bases between. The sample comprised peripheral blood. V gene TRBV11-2 combines with J gene TRBJ2-1, with D possibly TRBD2 on 5 matching bases. The sequence derives from a woman in her 70s with acute or convalescent COVID-19. CDR3 nucleotides: TGTGCCAGCAGCTTAGGGCGGGTCTCCTACAATGAGCAGTTCTTC. This gives the protein CASSLGRVSYNEQFF.